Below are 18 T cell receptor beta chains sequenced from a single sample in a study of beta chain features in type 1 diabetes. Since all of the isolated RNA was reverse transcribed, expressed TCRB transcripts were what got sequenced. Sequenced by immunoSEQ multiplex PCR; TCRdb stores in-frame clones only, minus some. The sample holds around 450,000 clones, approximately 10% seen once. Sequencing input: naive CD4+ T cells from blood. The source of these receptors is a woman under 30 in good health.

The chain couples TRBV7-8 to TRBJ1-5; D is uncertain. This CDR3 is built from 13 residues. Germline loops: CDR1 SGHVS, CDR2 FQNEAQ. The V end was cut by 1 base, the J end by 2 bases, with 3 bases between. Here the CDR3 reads CASSLVGNQPQHF. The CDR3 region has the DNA TGTGCCAGCAGCTTAGTCGGCAATCAGCCCCAGCATTTT.

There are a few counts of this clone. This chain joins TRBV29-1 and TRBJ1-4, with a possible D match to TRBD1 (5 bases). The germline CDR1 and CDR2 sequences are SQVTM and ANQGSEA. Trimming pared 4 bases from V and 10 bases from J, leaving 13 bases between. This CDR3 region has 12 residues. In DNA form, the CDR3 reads TGCAGCGTTGCCGGCAGGGAAGGAAAACTGTTTTTT. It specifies CSVAGREGKLFF.

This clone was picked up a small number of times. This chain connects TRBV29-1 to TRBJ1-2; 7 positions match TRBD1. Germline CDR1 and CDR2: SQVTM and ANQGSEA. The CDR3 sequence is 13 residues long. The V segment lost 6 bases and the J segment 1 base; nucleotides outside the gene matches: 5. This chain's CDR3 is CSVVGDSNYGYTF. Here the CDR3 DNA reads TGCAGCGTCGTAGGGGACAGTAACTATGGCTACACCTTC.

The CDR3 loop reads CASSLAGLATETQYF. The CDR3 nucleotides read TGCGCCAGCAGCTTAGCAGGACTAGCGACAGAGACCCAGTACTTC. The chain is built from TRBV5-1 and TRBJ2-5, with 9 bases lining up with TRBD2. Germline CDR1 is SGHRS and CDR2 is YFSETQ. V was pared by 2 bases and J by 4 bases, with 6 bases of the junction left unmatched. The CDR3 runs 15 residues.

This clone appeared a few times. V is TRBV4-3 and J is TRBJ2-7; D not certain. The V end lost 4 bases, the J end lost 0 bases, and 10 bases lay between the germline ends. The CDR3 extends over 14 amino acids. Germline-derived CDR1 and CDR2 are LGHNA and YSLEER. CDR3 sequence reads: CASSLLPNSYEQYF. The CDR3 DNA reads TGCGCCAGCAGCCTTCTCCCGAACTCCTACGAGCAGTACTTC.

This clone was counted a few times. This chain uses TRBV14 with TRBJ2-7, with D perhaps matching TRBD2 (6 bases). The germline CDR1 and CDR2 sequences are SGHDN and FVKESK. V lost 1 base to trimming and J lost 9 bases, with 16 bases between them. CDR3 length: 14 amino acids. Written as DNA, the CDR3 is TGTGCCAGCAGCCAAGTTGGGACTGGCGTCGGGCAGTACTTC. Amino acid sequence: CASSQVGTGVGQYF.

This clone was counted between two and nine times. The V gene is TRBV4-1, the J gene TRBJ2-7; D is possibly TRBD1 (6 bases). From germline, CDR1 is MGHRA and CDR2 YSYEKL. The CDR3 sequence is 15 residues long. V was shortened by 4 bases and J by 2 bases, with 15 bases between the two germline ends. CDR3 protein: CASSLWTALPYEQYF. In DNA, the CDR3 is TGCGCCAGCAGCCTTTGGACAGCCCTGCCCTACGAGCAGTACTTC.

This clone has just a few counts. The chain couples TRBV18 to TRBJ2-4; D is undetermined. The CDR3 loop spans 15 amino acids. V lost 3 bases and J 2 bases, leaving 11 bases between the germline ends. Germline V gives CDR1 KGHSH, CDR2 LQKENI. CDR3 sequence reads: CASSPVPGTKNIQYF. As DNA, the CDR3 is TGTGCCAGCTCACCGGTCCCGGGTACCAAAAACATTCAGTACTTC.

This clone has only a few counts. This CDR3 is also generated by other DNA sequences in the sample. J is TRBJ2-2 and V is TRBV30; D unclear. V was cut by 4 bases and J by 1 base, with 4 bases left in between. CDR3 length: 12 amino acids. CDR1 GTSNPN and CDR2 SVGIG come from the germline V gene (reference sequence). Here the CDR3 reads CAWNRNTGELFF. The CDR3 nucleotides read TGTGCCTGGAACCGGAACACCGGGGAGCTGTTTTTT.

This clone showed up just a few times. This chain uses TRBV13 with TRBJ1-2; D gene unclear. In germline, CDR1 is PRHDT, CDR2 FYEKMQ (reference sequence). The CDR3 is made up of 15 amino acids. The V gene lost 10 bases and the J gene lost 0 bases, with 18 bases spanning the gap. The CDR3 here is CATQDLIIPNYGYTF. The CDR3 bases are TGTGCCACTCAGGACCTAATTATTCCTAACTATGGCTACACCTTC. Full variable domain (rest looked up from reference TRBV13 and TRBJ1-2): AAGVIQSPRHLIKEKRETATLKCYPIPRHDTVYWYQQGPGQDPQFLISFYEKMQSDKGSIPDRFSAQQFSDYHSELNMSSLELGDSALYFCATQDLIIPNYGYTFGSGTRLTVV.

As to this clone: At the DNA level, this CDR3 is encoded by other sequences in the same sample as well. The CDR3 loop is CASSLTGYEQYV. DNA of the CDR3: TGTGCCAGCAGCTTGACAGGATACGAGCAGTACGTC. V and J are TRBV7-2 and TRBJ2-7; maybe TRBD1 (6 bases). Germline loops: CDR1 SGHTA, CDR2 FQGNSA. This CDR3 region has 12 residues. Trimming removed 3 bases from V and 4 bases from J, with 7 bases in between.

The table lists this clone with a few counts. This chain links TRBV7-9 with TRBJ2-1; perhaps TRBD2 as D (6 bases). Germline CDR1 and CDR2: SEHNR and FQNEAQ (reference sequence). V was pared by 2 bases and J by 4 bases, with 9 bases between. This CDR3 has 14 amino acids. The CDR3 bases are TGTGCCAGCAGCTTACTCAGCGGGTACAATGAGCAGTTCTTC. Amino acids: CASSLLSGYNEQFF.

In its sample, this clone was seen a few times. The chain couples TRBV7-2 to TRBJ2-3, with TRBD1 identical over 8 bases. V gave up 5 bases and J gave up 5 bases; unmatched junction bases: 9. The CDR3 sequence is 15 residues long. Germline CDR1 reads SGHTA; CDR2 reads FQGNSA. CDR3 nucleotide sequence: TGTGCCAGCAGCCCGGGACAGGCCCACGGAGATACGCAGTATTTT. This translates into CASSPGQAHGDTQYF.

CDR3 region: CSVDSWTGFNEQFF. The CDR3 DNA reads TGCAGCGTTGATAGCTGGACTGGATTCAATGAGCAGTTCTTC. The gene calls are TRBV29-1 and TRBJ2-1; maybe TRBD2 (5 bases). V lost 3 bases to trimming and J lost 6 bases, with 15 bases between them. The CDR3 consists of 14 residues. Germline CDR1 reads SQVTM; CDR2 reads ANQGSEA.

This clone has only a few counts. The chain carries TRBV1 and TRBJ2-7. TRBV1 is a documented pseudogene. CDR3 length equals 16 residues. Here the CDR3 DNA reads TGCACCAGCAGCCGATTTGATCCCGGGGACCTCTACGAGCAGTACGTC. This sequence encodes CTSSRFDPGDLYEQYV.

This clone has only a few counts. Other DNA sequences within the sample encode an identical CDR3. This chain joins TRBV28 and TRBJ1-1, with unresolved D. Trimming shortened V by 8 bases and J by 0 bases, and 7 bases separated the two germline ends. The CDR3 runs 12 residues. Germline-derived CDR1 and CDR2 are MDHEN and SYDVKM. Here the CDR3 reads CASGLVNTEAFF. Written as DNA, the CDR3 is TGTGCCAGCGGATTGGTGAACACTGAAGCTTTCTTT.

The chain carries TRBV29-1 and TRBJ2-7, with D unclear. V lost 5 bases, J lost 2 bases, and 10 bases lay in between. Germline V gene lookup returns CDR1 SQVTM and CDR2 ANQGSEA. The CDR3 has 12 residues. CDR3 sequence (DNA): TGCAGCGTTTTCGGCGGCGCCTACGAGCAGTACTTC. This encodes CSVFGGAYEQYF.

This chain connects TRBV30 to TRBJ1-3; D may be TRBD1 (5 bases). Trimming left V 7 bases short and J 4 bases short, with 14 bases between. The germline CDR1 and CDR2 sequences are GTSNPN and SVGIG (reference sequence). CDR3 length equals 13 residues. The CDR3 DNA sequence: TGTGCCTCCAAGCCGGGGCCAGGAAACACCATATATTTT. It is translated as CASKPGPGNTIYF.